Below are 31 T cell receptor beta chains sequenced from a single sample in a study of T cells after yellow fever vaccination. TCRdb independently ran MiXCR on the 5' RACE reads; one entry per CDR3 protein. The table lists some 300,000 distinct CDR3 sequences, 8.5% to 10% of them singletons. The sequences come from CD4+ T cells sorted from PBMCs, collected 5 days after the yellow fever booster vaccination. Receptor source: a man aged 18 to 30 who received the YFV17D yellow fever vaccine.

In this sample, this clonotype turned up many times. This chain uses TRBV4-3 with TRBJ1-6; TRBD1 agrees at 7 bases. Germline CDR1 and CDR2: LGHNA and YSLEER. The J segment lost 8 bases and the V segment lost 2 bases, leaving 3 bases of the junction unmatched. The CDR3 loop spans 14 amino acids. Here the CDR3 reads CASSQFTGDSPLHF. CDR3 bases: TGCGCCAGCAGCCAATTTACAGGGGATTCACCCCTCCACTTT.

This clonotype was recorded a few times. The DNA for the CDR3 is TGTGCCAGCAGCCGATCCCGGGGGGGCAATCAGCCCCAGCATTTT. Residues: CASSRSRGGNQPQHF. The chain links TRBV6-6 to TRBJ1-5; D may be TRBD1 (5 bases). This CDR3 contains 15 residues. Trimming left V 6 bases short and J 2 bases short, with 14 bases between. Germline V gene sequence: CDR1 MNHNY, CDR2 SVGAGI (reference sequence).

This clonotype was detected many times. CDR3 nucleotides: TGCGCCAGCAGCCCACTTACCACTAGCACAGATACGCAGTATTTT. Translation gives CASSPLTTSTDTQYF. The chain couples TRBV4-3 to TRBJ2-3; unclear D gene. Germline V gives CDR1 LGHNA, CDR2 YSLEER. The CDR3 loop spans 15 amino acids. Trimming took off 4 bases at V and 0 bases at J, with 11 bases between the two ends.

This chain connects TRBV25-1 to TRBJ1-1; 7 bases match TRBD1. CDR1 MGHDK and CDR2 SYGVNS come from the germline V gene. This CDR3 has 13 amino acids. V dropped 6 bases and J dropped 6; count of bases not matched to a gene: 7. The CDR3 DNA reads TGTGCCAGCAGAGCAGGGGGAGCCCCTGAAGCTTTCTTT. It specifies CASRAGGAPEAFF.

This clonotype appeared many times. V usage is TRBV5-6 and J usage is TRBJ2-3, with D maybe TRBD2 (5 bases). Germline loops: CDR1 SGHDT, CDR2 YYEEEE. With 4 bases removed from V and 0 bases from J, the gap between germline ends came to 12 bases. The CDR3 has 15 residues. CDR3 sequence: CASSPRGRSTDTQYF. CDR3 DNA sequence: TGTGCCAGCAGCCCCCGAGGGCGAAGCACAGATACGCAGTATTTT.

The chain links TRBV29-1 to TRBJ2-7, with 7 bases lining up with TRBD1. The CDR3 extends over 14 amino acids. V was pared by 7 bases and J by 1 base, with 10 bases of the junction left unmatched. The germline CDR1 and CDR2 sequences are SQVTM and ANQGSEA. CDR3 loop: CSARTGARSYEQYF. The CDR3 DNA follows: TGCAGCGCTCGTACAGGGGCCCGTTCCTACGAGCAGTACTTC.

The sample holds a few counts of this clonotype. The chain combines TRBV18 with TRBJ1-3; 10 bases agree with TRBD1. V dropped 2 bases and J dropped 4; count of bases not matched to a gene: 8. The CDR3 has 17 amino acids. Germline V CDR1 and CDR2: KGHSH, LQKENI. The CDR3 sequence is CASSPFTTGGLGNTIYF. In DNA form, the CDR3 reads TGTGCCAGCTCACCATTTACGACAGGGGGCCTCGGAAACACCATATATTTT. Complete variable domain (other parts from reference TRBV18 and TRBJ1-3): NAGVMQNPRHLVRRRGQEARLRCSPMKGHSHVYWYRQLPEEGLKFMVYLQKENIIDESGMPKERFSAEFPKEGPSILRIQQVVRGDSAAYFCASSPFTTGGLGNTIYFGEGSWLTVV.

This clonotype was seen many times. The chain is built from TRBV10-3 and TRBJ1-5, with D possibly TRBD1 on 5 matching bases. The ends were cut back, 11 bases at V and 0 bases at J, with 23 bases in the middle. This CDR3 has 17 amino acids. CDR1 is ENHRY and CDR2 is SYGVKD in the germline V gene. In nucleotides, the CDR3 is TGTGCCTCCCGCCCTGGCCGAGACAGCTATAGCAATCAGCCCCAGCATTTT. Translated, it gives CASRPGRDSYSNQPQHF.

This clonotype was counted many times. The chain recombines TRBV5-1 with TRBJ1-3, with D hard to call. The CDR3 extends over 17 amino acids. V dropped 0 bases and J dropped 0 bases, with 13 bases sitting between them. Per the germline V gene, CDR1 is SGHRS and CDR2 is YFSETQ. As DNA, the CDR3 is TGCGCCAGCAGCTTGGACGCGTGGGATCTCTCTGGAAACACCATATATTTT. It codes for CASSLDAWDLSGNTIYF.

This clonotype appeared a few times. The chain carries TRBV20-1 and TRBJ2-3; D uncertain. The CDR3 extends over 14 amino acids. Germline values: CDR1 DFQATT, CDR2 SNEGSKA (reference sequence). V was cut by 7 bases and J by 2 bases, with 16 bases left in between. The DNA of the CDR3 is TGCAGTGAGAGTTTAGGGCCCATCACAGATACGCAGTATTTT. Its translation is CSESLGPITDTQYF.

This clonotype was seen many times. The chain employs TRBV4-2 and TRBJ2-7; 10 bases agree with TRBD1. Unmatched junction bases numbered 7, after V lost 3 bases and J lost 2 bases. The CDR3 length is 16 residues. Germline lookup yields CDR1 LGHNA and CDR2 YNFKEQ. In DNA, the CDR3 is TGTGCCAGCAGCCACTCACCGGGACAGGGGACCTACGAGCAGTACTTC. It translates to CASSHSPGQGTYEQYF.

This clonotype turned up a few times. V and J are TRBV6-2 or TRBV6-3 and TRBJ2-7; D is uncertain. Germline V gene lookup returns CDR1 MNHEY and CDR2 SVGEGT. Trimming pared 0 bases from V and 8 bases from J, leaving 14 bases between. CDR3 length: 14 residues. CDR3 coding DNA: TGTGCCAGCAGTTACTCGGCCGCAGGCCGCAAGCAGTACGTC. Translated: CASSYSAAGRKQYV.

This clonotype occurred a few times. J is TRBJ2-2 and V is TRBV10-3; D remains unclear. V was cut by 10 bases and J by 1 base, with 19 bases left in between. Germline loops: CDR1 ENHRY, CDR2 SYGVKD. The CDR3 has 16 residues. CDR3 protein: CATRKIGTENTGELFF. Written as DNA, the CDR3 is TGTGCCACCCGGAAAATCGGAACAGAGAACACCGGGGAGCTGTTTTTT.

This rearrangement joins TRBV24-1 to TRBJ2-1, with D possibly TRBD1 on 6 matching bases. Germline V CDR1 and CDR2: KGHDR, SFDVKD. This CDR3 comprises 15 residues. With 6 bases removed from V and 5 bases from J, the gap between germline ends came to 16 bases. CDR3 region: CATSPAGTYDNEQFF. CDR3 nucleotide sequence: TGTGCCACCAGTCCCGCCGGGACATATGACAATGAGCAGTTCTTC.

A few counts support this clonotype. The chain is built from TRBV5-8 and TRBJ2-7; the D is unclear. CDR1 SGHTS and CDR2 YDEGEE come from the germline V gene. The CDR3 runs to 13 residues. Trimming took off 7 bases at V and 5 bases at J, with 16 bases between the two ends. Here the CDR3 reads CASLPTSAHEQYF. The DNA of the CDR3 is TGTGCCAGCCTCCCCACGTCGGCCCACGAGCAGTACTTC.

CDR3: CSVSGQGVGEAFF. The DNA of the CDR3 is TGCAGCGTTTCGGGACAGGGGGTTGGTGAAGCTTTCTTT. The gene calls are TRBV29-1 and TRBJ1-1, with 11 positions matching TRBD1. The germline gives CDR1 SQVTM, CDR2 ANQGSEA. The CDR3 runs 13 residues. V dropped 5 bases and J dropped 7; count of bases not matched to a gene: 6.

The V gene is TRBV5-1, the J gene TRBJ2-7; a possible D gene is TRBD1 (5 bases). V shed 3 bases and J shed 3 bases, with 7 bases lying between them. The germline CDR1 and CDR2 sequences are SGHRS and YFSETQ. This CDR3 spans 12 amino acids. The chain's CDR3 is CASSYQGYEQYF. As DNA, the CDR3 is TGCGCCAGCAGCTACCAGGGCTACGAGCAGTACTTC.

J is TRBJ1-2 and V is TRBV12-3 or TRBV12-4; tentative D call: TRBD1 (5 bases). V was cut by 6 bases and J by 8 bases, with 16 bases left in between. The CDR3 covers 13 residues. CDR3 sequence: CASRGEGDWGYTF. DNA for the CDR3: TGTGCCAGCAGGGGCGAAGGGGACTGGGGCTACACCTTC.

This clonotype was detected only a few times. The V call is TRBV20-1, the J call TRBJ2-7; weak D call: TRBD2 (6 bases). The length of the CDR3 is 11 residues. The germline V and J ends were trimmed by 6 bases and 3 bases, with 9 bases remaining between them. CDR1 DFQATT and CDR2 SNEGSKA come from the germline V gene (reference sequence). CDR3 in DNA: TGCAGTGCCACGGGAGACTACGAGCAGTACGTC. Protein sequence: CSATGDYEQYV.

This clonotype was found many times. The genes are TRBV29-1 and TRBJ2-1; D not resolved. V was trimmed by 1 base and J by 8 bases, leaving 6 bases between them. Germline V lookup: CDR1 SQVTM, CDR2 ANQGSEA. This CDR3 region has 11 residues. The DNA of the CDR3 is TGCAGCGTTGAAGGGTATGATGAGCAGTTCTTC. This gives the protein CSVEGYDEQFF.

This sequence joins TRBV12-3 or TRBV12-4 and TRBJ2-2; D remains ambiguous. The CDR3 is 14 residues long. Trimming left V 3 bases short and J 3 bases short, with 8 bases between. The DNA of the CDR3 is TGTGCCAGCAGTTTTGGGCCCGACACCGGGGAGCTGTTTTTT. Encoded protein: CASSFGPDTGELFF.

The chain links TRBV9 to TRBJ2-1; perhaps TRBD1 as D (6 bases). This CDR3 comprises 14 residues. The ends were cut back, 1 base at V and 9 bases at J, with 14 bases in the middle. Per the germline V gene, CDR1 is SGDLS and CDR2 is YYNGEE. CDR3 amino acids: CASSVQGQGLEQFF. As DNA, the CDR3 is TGTGCCAGCAGCGTACAGGGGCAGGGGCTTGAGCAGTTCTTC.

This clonotype was detected only a few times. The V and J genes are TRBV7-6 and TRBJ2-7; D perhaps matches TRBD2 (6 bases). The CDR3 extends over 13 amino acids. From germline, CDR1 is SGHVS and CDR2 FNYEAQ. V lost 4 bases, J lost 6 bases, and 13 bases lay in between. The DNA of the CDR3 is TGTGCCAGCAGCTGGATTAGGGACTCCGAGCAGTACGTC. Its protein product is CASSWIRDSEQYV.

V usage is TRBV20-1 and J usage is TRBJ1-1; D is uncertain. Per germline, CDR1 DFQATT and CDR2 SNEGSKA (reference sequence). The V gene lost 5 bases and the J gene lost 2 bases, with 9 bases spanning the gap. This CDR3 comprises 12 residues. In DNA form, the CDR3 reads TGCAGTGCTCCCGGTGACAACACTGAAGCTTTCTTT. Translating gives CSAPGDNTEAFF.

V usage is TRBV5-5 and J usage is TRBJ2-7; D is possibly TRBD2 (6 bases). Germline V gene data show CDR1 as SGHKS and CDR2 as YYEKEE (reference sequence). V was trimmed by 4 bases and J by 0 bases, leaving 14 bases between them. This CDR3 contains 15 residues. The CDR3 DNA follows: TGTGCCAGCAGCGACCGGGACTTGAGCTCCTACGAGCAGTACTTC. Amino acid sequence: CASSDRDLSSYEQYF.

In this sample, this clonotype turned up a few times. This chain joins TRBV3-1 and TRBJ1-4; D unresolved. Trimming stripped 1 base from V and 4 bases from J, with 7 bases between. Per germline, CDR1 LGHDT and CDR2 YNNKEL (reference sequence). This CDR3 is 14 amino acids long. The CDR3 DNA is TGTGCCAGCAGCCAAGCGAGGGATAATGAAAAACTGTTTTTT. Its translation is CASSQARDNEKLFF.

This chain joins TRBV20-1 and TRBJ2-7; TRBD1 might be the D (5 bases). The germline V gene encodes CDR1 DFQATT and CDR2 SNEGSKA (reference sequence). Trimming took 6 bases from V and 6 from J, leaving 21 bases between them. This CDR3 has 14 amino acids. CDR3 loop: CSAHFPGFQGEQYF. The CDR3 DNA is TGCAGTGCCCACTTCCCGGGCTTCCAGGGCGAGCAGTACTTC.

This clonotype was observed at least ten times. The chain employs TRBV7-2 and TRBJ2-5; 8 bases match TRBD1. The CDR3 spans 13 residues. Per the germline V gene, CDR1 is SGHTA and CDR2 is FQGNSA. V trimming: 4 bases; J trimming: 4 bases; junction bases outside the gene matches: 2. The CDR3 sequence: CASSSDRAETQYF. The CDR3 bases are TGTGCCAGCAGCTCGGACAGGGCAGAGACCCAGTACTTC. Full variable domain (outside the CDR3, taken from reference TRBV7-2 and TRBJ2-5): GAGVSQSPSNKVTEKGKDVELRCDPISGHTALYWYRQSLGQGLEFLIYFQGNSAPDKSGLPSDRFSAERTGGSVSTLTIQRTQQEDSAVYLCASSSDRAETQYFGPGTRLLVL.

This clonotype was seen a handful of times. The chain uses TRBV6-5 and TRBJ2-7; 9 nucleotides align to TRBD1. There are 18 residues in the CDR3. After removal of 2 bases from V and 2 bases from J, the junction contained 13 bases not matched to a gene. CDR1 is MNHEY, CDR2 SVGAGI, per germline. CDR3 sequence: CASSYRITGQGIAYEQYF. The CDR3 DNA follows: TGTGCCAGCAGTTACCGAATTACCGGACAGGGGATAGCCTACGAGCAGTACTTC.

The chain employs TRBV7-9 and TRBJ2-2, with no clear D. The germline V and J ends were trimmed by 4 bases and 4 bases, with 10 bases remaining between them. CDR3 length: 14 residues. Germline V gene sequence: CDR1 SEHNR, CDR2 FQNEAQ (reference sequence). Written as DNA, the CDR3 is TGTGCCAGCAGCTACATAAGCCCCACCGGGGAGCTGTTTTTT. It specifies CASSYISPTGELFF.

The V call is TRBV7-2, the J call TRBJ1-1; D unclear. The CDR3 loop spans 15 amino acids. Per germline, CDR1 SGHTA and CDR2 FQGNSA. V lost 4 bases to trimming and J lost 2 bases, with 14 bases between them. CDR3 sequence (DNA): TGTGCCAGCAGCTACCAGGCCCAGCGTAACACTGAAGCTTTCTTT. Translation gives CASSYQAQRNTEAFF. Looking up the rest from reference TRBV7-2 and TRBJ1-1 gives the full variable domain: GAGVSQSPSNKVTEKGKDVELRCDPISGHTALYWYRQSLGQGLEFLIYFQGNSAPDKSGLPSDRFSAERTGGSVSTLTIQRTQQEDSAVYLCASSYQAQRNTEAFFGQGTRLTVV.